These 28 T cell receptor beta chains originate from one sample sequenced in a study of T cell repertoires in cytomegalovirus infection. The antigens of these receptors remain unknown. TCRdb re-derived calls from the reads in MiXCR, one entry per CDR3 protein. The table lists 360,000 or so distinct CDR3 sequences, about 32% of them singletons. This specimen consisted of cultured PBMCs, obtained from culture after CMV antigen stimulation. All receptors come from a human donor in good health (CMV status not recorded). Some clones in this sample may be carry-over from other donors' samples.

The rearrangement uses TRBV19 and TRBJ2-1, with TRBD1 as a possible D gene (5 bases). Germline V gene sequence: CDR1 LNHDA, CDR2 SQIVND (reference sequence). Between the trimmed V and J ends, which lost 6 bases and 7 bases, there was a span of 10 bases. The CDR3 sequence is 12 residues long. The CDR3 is CASSRQINEQFF. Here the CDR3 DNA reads TGTGCCAGTAGCCGACAGATTAATGAGCAGTTCTTC.

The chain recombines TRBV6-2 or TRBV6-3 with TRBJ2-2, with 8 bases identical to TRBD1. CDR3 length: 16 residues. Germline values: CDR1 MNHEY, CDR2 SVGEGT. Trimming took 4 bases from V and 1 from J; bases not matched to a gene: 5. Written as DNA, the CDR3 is TGTGCCAGCAGTTTAAACAGGGGGAGGAACACCGGGGAGCTGTTTTTT. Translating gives CASSLNRGRNTGELFF.

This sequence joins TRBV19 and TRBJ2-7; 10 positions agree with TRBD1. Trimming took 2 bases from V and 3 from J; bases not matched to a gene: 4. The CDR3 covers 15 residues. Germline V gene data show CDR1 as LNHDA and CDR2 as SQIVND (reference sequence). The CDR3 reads CASSISGTGVYEQYF. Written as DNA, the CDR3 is TGTGCCAGTAGTATATCCGGGACAGGGGTCTACGAGCAGTACTTC. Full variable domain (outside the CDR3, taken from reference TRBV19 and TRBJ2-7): DGGITQSPKYLFRKEGQNVTLSCEQNLNHDAMYWYRQDPGQGLRLIYYSQIVNDFQKGDIAEGYSVSREKKESFPLTVTSAQKNPTAFYLCASSISGTGVYEQYFGPGTRLTVT.

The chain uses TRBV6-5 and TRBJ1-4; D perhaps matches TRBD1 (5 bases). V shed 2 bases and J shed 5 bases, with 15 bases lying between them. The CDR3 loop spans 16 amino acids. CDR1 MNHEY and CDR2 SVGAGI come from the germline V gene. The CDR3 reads CASSYRIQGLNEKLFF. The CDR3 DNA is TGTGCCAGCAGTTACCGAATCCAGGGCCTAAATGAAAAACTGTTTTTT.

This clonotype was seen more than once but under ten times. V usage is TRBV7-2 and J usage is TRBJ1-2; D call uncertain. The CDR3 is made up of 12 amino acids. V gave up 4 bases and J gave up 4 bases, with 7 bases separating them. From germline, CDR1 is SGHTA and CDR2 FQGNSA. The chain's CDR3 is CASSSTFYGYTF. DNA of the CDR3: TGTGCCAGCAGCTCCACCTTCTATGGCTACACCTTC.

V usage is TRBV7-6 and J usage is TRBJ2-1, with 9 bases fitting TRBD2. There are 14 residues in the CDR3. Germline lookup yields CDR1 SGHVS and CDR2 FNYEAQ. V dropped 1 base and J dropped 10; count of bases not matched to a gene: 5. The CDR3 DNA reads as TGTGCCAGCAGCTTAGGCGGGAGGGCTGGCGAGCAGTTCTTC. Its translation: CASSLGGRAGEQFF.

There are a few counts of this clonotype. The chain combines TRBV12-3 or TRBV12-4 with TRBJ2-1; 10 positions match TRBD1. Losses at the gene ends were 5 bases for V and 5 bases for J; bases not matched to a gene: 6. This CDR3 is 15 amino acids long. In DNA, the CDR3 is TGTGCCAGCAGTCCCGGGACAGGGGTACACAATGAGCAGTTCTTC. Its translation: CASSPGTGVHNEQFF.

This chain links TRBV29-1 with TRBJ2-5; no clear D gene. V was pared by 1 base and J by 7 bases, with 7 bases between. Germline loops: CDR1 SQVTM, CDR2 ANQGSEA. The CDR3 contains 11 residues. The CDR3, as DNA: TGCAGCGTTGAAGTCATGGGGACCCAGTACTTC. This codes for CSVEVMGTQYF.

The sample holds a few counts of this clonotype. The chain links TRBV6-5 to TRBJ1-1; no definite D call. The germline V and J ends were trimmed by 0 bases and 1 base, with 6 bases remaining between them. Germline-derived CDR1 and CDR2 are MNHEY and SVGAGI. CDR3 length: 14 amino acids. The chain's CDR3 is CASSYSQRNTEAFF. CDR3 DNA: TGTGCCAGCAGTTACTCCCAGAGGAACACTGAAGCTTTCTTT.

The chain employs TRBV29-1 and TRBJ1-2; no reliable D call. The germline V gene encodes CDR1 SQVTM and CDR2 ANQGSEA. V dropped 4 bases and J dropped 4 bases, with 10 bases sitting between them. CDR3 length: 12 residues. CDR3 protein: CSVAGEPYGYTF. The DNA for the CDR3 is TGCAGCGTTGCTGGTGAGCCCTATGGCTACACCTTC.

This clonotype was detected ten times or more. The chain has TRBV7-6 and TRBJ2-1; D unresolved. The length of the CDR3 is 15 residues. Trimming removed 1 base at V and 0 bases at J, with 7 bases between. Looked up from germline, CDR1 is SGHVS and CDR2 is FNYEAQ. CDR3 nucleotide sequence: TGTGCCAGCAGCTTAGAAGGCGGCTCCTACAATGAGCAGTTCTTC. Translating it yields CASSLEGGSYNEQFF.

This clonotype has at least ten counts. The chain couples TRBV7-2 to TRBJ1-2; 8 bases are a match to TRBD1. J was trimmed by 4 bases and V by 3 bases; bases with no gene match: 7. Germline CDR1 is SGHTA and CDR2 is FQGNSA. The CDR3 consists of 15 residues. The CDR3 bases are TGTGCCAGCAGCTTCGCACGGACAGGGCTCTATGGCTACACCTTC. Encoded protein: CASSFARTGLYGYTF.

The CDR3 sequence is CASSVALAGDLNTGELFF. The CDR3 bases are TGTGCCAGCAGCGTAGCTCTAGCGGGAGATCTAAACACCGGGGAGCTGTTTTTT. The chain employs TRBV9 and TRBJ2-2; the match to TRBD2 covers 10 bases. V dropped 0 bases and J dropped 2; count of bases not matched to a gene: 7. The germline gives CDR1 SGDLS, CDR2 YYNGEE. CDR3 length: 18 amino acids.

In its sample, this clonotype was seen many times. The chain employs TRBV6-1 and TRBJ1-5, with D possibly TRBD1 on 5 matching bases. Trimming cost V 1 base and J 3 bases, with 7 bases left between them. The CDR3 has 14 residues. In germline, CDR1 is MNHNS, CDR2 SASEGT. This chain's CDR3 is CASSEGQFNQPQHF. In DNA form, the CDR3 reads TGTGCCAGCAGTGAAGGACAGTTCAATCAGCCCCAGCATTTT.

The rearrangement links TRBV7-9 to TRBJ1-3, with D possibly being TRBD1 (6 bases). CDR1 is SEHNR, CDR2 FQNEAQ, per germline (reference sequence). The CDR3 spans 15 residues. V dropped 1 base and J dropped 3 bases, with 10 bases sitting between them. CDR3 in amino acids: CASSLVAGDGNTIYF. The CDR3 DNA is TGTGCCAGCAGCTTAGTCGCAGGGGATGGAAACACCATATATTTT.

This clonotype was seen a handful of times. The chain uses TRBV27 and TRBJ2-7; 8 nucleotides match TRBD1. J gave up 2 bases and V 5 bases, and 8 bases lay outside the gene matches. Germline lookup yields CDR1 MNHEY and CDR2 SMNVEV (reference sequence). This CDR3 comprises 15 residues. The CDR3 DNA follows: TGTGCCAGCAGTAGAGGGACAGGTGGTACCTACGAGCAGTACTTC. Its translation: CASSRGTGGTYEQYF.

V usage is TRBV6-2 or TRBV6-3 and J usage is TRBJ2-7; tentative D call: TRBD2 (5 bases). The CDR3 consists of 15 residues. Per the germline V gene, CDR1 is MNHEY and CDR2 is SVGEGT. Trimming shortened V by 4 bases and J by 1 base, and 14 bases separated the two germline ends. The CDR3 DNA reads TGTGCCAGCAGTTCGCCGGAACGGGGTTCCTACGAGCAGTACGTC. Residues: CASSSPERGSYEQYV.

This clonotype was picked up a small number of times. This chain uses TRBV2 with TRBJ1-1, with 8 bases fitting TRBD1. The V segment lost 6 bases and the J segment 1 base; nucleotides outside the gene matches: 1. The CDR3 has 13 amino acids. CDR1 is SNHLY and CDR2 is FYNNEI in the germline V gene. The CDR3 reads CASRDRENTEAFF. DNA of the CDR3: TGTGCCAGCAGGGACAGGGAGAACACTGAAGCTTTCTTT.

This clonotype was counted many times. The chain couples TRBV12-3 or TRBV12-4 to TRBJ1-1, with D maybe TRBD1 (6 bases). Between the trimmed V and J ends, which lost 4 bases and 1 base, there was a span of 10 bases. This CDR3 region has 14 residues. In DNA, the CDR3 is TGTGCCAGCAGTTCCACAGGGCGGAACACTGAAGCTTTCTTT. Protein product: CASSSTGRNTEAFF.

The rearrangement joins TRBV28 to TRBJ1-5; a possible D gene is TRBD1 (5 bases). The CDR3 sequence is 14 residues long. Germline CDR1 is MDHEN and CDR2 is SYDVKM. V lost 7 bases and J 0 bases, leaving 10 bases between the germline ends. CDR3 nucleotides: TGTGCCAGCATAAGGGGTTATAGCAATCAGCCCCAGCATTTT. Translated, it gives CASIRGYSNQPQHF.

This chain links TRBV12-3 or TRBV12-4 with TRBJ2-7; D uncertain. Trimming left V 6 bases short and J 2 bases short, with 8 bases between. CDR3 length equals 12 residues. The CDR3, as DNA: TGTGCCAGCAGCCCTCAGGCCTACGAGCAGTACTTC. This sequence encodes CASSPQAYEQYF.

The CDR3, as DNA: TGTGCCAGCAGCCCCTCCCCCCTCAGCGGTGAGCAGTTCTTC. This gives the protein CASSPSPLSGEQFF. The chain recombines TRBV7-3 with TRBJ2-1, with D possibly TRBD2 on 5 matching bases. Germline CDR1 and CDR2: SGHTA and FQGTGA. There are 14 residues in the CDR3. V lost 5 bases, J lost 9 bases, and 17 bases lay in between.

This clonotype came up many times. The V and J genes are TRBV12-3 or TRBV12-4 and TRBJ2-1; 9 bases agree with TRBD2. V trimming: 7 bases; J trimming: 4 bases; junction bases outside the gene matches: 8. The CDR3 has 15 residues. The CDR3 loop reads CASTLRLAEYNEQFF. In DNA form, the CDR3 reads TGTGCCAGCACGCTCCGACTAGCGGAATACAATGAGCAGTTCTTC.

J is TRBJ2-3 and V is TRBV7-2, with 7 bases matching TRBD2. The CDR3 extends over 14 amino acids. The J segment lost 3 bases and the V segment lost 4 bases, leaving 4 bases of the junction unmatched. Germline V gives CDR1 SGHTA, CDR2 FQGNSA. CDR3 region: CASSSGTNTDTQYF. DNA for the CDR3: TGTGCCAGCAGCTCCGGGACTAATACAGATACGCAGTATTTT.

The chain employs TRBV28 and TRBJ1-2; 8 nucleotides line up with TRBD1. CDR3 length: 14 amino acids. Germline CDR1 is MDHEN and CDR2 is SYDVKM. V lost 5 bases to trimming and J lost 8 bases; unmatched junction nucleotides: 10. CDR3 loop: CASSAGQGLRGYTF. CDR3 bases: TGTGCCAGCAGTGCCGGACAGGGCTTACGGGGCTACACCTTC.

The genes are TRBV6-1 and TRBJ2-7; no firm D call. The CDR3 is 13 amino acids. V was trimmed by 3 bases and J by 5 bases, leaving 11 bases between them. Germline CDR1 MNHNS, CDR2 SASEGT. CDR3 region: CASSDPGSDEQYF. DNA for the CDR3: TGTGCCAGCAGTGACCCTGGAAGTGACGAGCAGTACTTC.

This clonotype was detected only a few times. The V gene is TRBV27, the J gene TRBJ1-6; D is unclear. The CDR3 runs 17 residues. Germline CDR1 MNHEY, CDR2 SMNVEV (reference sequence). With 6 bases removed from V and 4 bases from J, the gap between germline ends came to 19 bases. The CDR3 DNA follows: TGTGCCAGCAGAAGAGTCCTAATCGACACTTATAATTCACCCCTCCACTTT. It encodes CASRRVLIDTYNSPLHF.

The CDR3 here is CASIKGGSGARGTEAFF. As DNA, the CDR3 is TGTGCCAGCATAAAAGGGGGGTCGGGGGCGCGCGGCACTGAAGCTTTCTTT. The chain uses TRBV7-2 and TRBJ1-1, with D maybe TRBD1 (6 bases). Germline V gene lookup returns CDR1 SGHTA and CDR2 FQGNSA. Trimming took off 7 bases at V and 4 bases at J, with 25 bases between the two ends. The CDR3 sequence is 17 residues long.